This TCR beta chain emerged from a study of neoadjuvant anti-PD-1 for oral cavity cancer. Study-wide context: Most patients had three to four biweekly doses of 3 mg/kg nivolumab before resection.

This clone was found once. The germline V gene encodes CDR1 SGHTA and CDR2 FQGNSA. Trimming took 8 bases from V and 6 from J, leaving 20 bases between them. The CDR3 contains 15 residues. Six replicates per PBMC sample, mostly from approximately 0.45 ug of genomic DNA. Sequenced by immunoSEQ multiplex PCR; TCRdb stores in-frame clones only, minus some. Seen here are about 15,000 clones, under 80% observed once, and the top ten hold about 3%. Patients were newly diagnosed with stage II-IVA oral cavity squamous cell carcinoma without prior systemic or radiation treatment. The chain recombines TRBV7-2 with TRBJ2-4; possible D gene TRBD2, 6 bases. The material was PBMCs, obtained before nivolumab (anti-PD-1) treatment. The clonotype was recovered from a person between 40 and 79 years old with oral cavity squamous cell carcinoma. The CDR3 region has the DNA TGTGCCAGCGGAGCGTGGGAGGCCCGGGTAAACATTCAGTACTTC. Residues: CASGAWEARVNIQYF.